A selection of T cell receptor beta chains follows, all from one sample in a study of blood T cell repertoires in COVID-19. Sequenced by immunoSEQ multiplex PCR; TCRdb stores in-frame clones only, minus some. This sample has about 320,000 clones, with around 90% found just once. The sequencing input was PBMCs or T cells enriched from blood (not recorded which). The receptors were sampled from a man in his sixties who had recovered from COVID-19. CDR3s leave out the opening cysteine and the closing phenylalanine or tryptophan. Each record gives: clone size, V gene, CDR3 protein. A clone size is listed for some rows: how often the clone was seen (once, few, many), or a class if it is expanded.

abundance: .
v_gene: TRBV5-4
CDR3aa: ASSLGGQGAAKNIQY

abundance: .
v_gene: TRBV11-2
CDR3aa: ASSLDAGTSAKNIQY

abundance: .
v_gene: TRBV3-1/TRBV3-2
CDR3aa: ASSQAVLRDEQF

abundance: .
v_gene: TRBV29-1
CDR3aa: SVGYKGGNEKLF

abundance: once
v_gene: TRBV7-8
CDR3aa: ASSLGGGQPQH

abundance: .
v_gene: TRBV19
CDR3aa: ATQASGTLSGYT

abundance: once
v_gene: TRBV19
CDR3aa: ASSIAFEGGSVAKNIQY

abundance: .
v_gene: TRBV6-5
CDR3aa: ATTGLAGSYNEQF

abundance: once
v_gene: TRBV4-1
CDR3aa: ASSLIGQGPYEQY

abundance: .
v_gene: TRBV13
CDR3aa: ASSRRDRAIVERAYEQY

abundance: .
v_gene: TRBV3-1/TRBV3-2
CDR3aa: ASSHLDRGSNEQF

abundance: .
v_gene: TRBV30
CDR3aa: AWSGPGYEQY

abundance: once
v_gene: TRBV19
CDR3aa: ASRPGPSYEQY

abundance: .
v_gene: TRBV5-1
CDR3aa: ASSLDRDSPLGLAGDTQY

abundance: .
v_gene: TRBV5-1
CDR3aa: ASSGLGGSSYNEQF

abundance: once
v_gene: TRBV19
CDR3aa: ASSITHRDSLNQPQH

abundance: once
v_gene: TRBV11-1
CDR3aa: ASSPGRVGLYEQY

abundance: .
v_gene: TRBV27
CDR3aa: ASSGDRGGPDSNQPQH

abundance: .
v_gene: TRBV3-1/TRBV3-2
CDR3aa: ASSQDPLSGNTIY

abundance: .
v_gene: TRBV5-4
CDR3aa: ASSTDRGTYGYT

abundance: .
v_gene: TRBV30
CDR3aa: AWDGQGGNSPLH

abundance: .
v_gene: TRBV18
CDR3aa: ASSPNGGDSGNTIY

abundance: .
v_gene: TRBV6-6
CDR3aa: ASSYRGWDTGELF

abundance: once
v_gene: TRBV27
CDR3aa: ASIRTGGYEQY